This TCR beta chain emerged from a study of cytomegalovirus exposure and HLA in healthy donors. Study-wide background: Among the approximately 410 genotyped donors, more than 70% were placed in the Caucasian-associated ancestry cluster. Regarding the study as a whole: According to an earlier analysis, most TCR beta V segments yielded productive rearrangements about 87% or about 30% of the time. The authors assumed roughly uniform sequencing depth across donors for presence/absence analyses. Likely technical artifact: a cluster of highly shared sequence variants.

A multiplex PCR was run with 60 Vbeta primers and 13 Jbeta primers. Here immunoSEQ multiplex PCR was the method, and the copy in TCRdb shows in-frame clones only, minus some. The table lists 100,000 to 120,000 clones, about three quarters of them singletons. A remark on this clone: No antigen is known for it.

Germline V CDR1 and CDR2: MNHEY, SVGAGI. The V gene end was trimmed by 9 bases and the J gene end by 2 bases; junction bases not matched to a gene: 6. CDR3 length equals 13 residues. What was sequenced was PBMCs. The source of this sequence is a woman aged 60-75 years in good health and CMV-seropositive. The chain couples TRBV6-5 to TRBJ2-7; the match to TRBD2 covers 8 bases. The CDR3 is CASAGTRAYEQYF. The CDR3 DNA sequence: TGTGCCAGTGCCGGGACTAGGGCCTACGAGCAGTACTTC.